The 16 T cell receptor beta chains in this list originate from one sample, sequenced in a study of tumor-infiltrating lymphocytes in primary liver carcinoma. Production of TCR beta cDNA used approximately 0.45 ug total RNA together with a constant-region primer. Libraries for TCR beta were built through three nested multiplex PCR rounds, which together made up a slightly modified ARM-PCR procedure. The first two PCR rounds used TRBV1-TRBV30 forward primers with a C-beta reverse primer, about 10 cycles each. From the multiplex PCR reads, TCRdb called clonotypes with MiXCR, one entry per CDR3 protein. The sample records some 200,000 distinct CDR3 sequences, 65% being singletons. Extraction also yielded germline DNA, while blood RNA was obtained from unsorted whole blood. The sequenced material came from peripheral blood. The origin of the receptors is a woman aged 55-70 years with primary liver carcinoma and hepatitis B virus infection.

Notes on this clonotype: At one of its ends the junction is not consistent with the germline gene, which may arise from a read error. The V gene is TRBV11-2, the J gene TRBJ2-1, with D possibly called TRBD1 or TRBD2 (6 bases each). The CDR3 extends over 18 amino acids. Germline CDR1 reads SGHAT; CDR2 reads FQNNGV. CDR3 sequence: CASSLGAPTRGRRNEQFF. CDR3 DNA sequence: TGTGCCAGCAGCTTAGGGGCACCGACTAGGGGGAGGCGGAATGAGCAATTCTTC.

For this clonotype: It may be a read error: a sequence one base away is much more abundant. Without the conserved terminal phenylalanine or tryptophan, this CDR3 likely stems from a read error. The chain employs TRBV5-4 and TRBJ2-7; TRBD1 or TRBD2 may be the D gene (5 bases each). Looked up from germline, CDR1 is SGHNT and CDR2 is YYREEE (reference sequence). The V end lost 4 bases, the J end lost 7 bases, and 12 bases lay between the germline ends. This CDR3 spans 12 amino acids. CDR3 bases: TGTGCCAGCAGCCTGACCGAGGGGGAGCAGTACCTC. Translated: CASSLTEGEQYL.

This chain links TRBV11-1 with TRBJ2-3; D perhaps matches TRBD2 (5 bases). In germline, CDR1 is SGHAT, CDR2 FQDESV (reference sequence). CDR3 length: 14 amino acids. Trimming removed 4 bases from V and 4 bases from J, with 12 bases in between. CDR3 amino acids: CASSSLGSADTQYF. The CDR3 DNA follows: TGTGCCAGCAGCTCACTAGGATCTGCAGATACGCAGTATTTT.

This clonotype was recorded only once. At one end the junction does not follow the germline gene, possibly because of a read error. This chain uses TRBV29-1 with TRBJ2-1, with D possibly TRBD1 on 6 matching bases. Germline V CDR1 and CDR2: SQVTM, ANQGSEA. The CDR3 covers 14 residues. In DNA, the CDR3 is TGCAGCGTCACACTACAGGGAACATACAACGAGCAGTTCTTC. The encoded protein is CSVTLQGTYNEQFF.

To note about this clonotype: One end of the junction does not line up with germline, which may come from a read error. The CDR3 DNA is TGTGCCATCAGCTCAGAACGGCCACACAATGAGCAGTTCTTC. Its protein product is CAISSERPHNEQFF. The chain is built from TRBV11-2 and TRBJ2-1; the D is unclear. This CDR3 spans 14 amino acids. Germline V gene lookup returns CDR1 SGHAT and CDR2 FQNNGV.

Only a few counts were recorded for this clonotype. This chain links TRBV5-1 with TRBJ1-2; TRBD1 matches at 9 bases. The junction had 7 bases not matched to a gene; V was cut back by 2 bases and J by 8 bases. Germline values: CDR1 SGHRS, CDR2 YFSETQ. The CDR3 is 14 residues long. Written as DNA, the CDR3 is TGCGCCAGCAGCTTTGGGACAGGGACCGGCGGCTACACCTTC. This gives the protein CASSFGTGTGGYTF.

Concerning this clonotype itself: Sequence at one end of the junction differs from germline and may be a read error. The CDR3 sequence: CASSQCWKGRLPRTHYF. Here the CDR3 DNA reads TGTGCCAGCAGCCAATGTTGGAAGGGCCGCCTCCCGCGGACCCACTACTTC. This sequence joins TRBV14 and TRBJ2-5; D gene uncertain. CDR3 length: 17 residues. CDR1 and CDR2 (germline): SGHDN, FVKESK.

About this clonotype itself: A clone one base away is much larger, so this may be a read error. The chain has TRBV6-1 and TRBJ1-5; D uncertain. Per germline, CDR1 MNHNS and CDR2 SASEGT. The CDR3 loop spans 14 amino acids. The CDR3 loop reads CASIEAGGTQPQHF. The DNA for the CDR3 is TGTGCCAGCATTGAAGCTGGAGGTACCCAGCCCCAGCATTTT.

This clonotype was detected ten times or more. This rearrangement joins TRBV30 to TRBJ1-5, with 8 bases lining up with TRBD1. V lost 3 bases and J lost 0; bases outside the gene matches: 7. Germline values: CDR1 GTSNPN, CDR2 SVGIG (reference sequence). The CDR3 length is 16 residues. The CDR3 nucleotides are TGTGCCTGGAGGACAGGGGACAGTTTTAGCAATCAGCCCCAGCATTTT. This codes for CAWRTGDSFSNQPQHF.

The chain carries TRBV7-8 and TRBJ2-5; no firm D call. Trimming cost V 5 bases and J 4 bases, with 11 bases left between them. CDR1 and CDR2 (germline): SGHVS, FQNEAQ. The CDR3 totals 13 residues. In DNA form, the CDR3 reads TGTGCCAGCAGCGCAAGGTTGGGAGAGACCCAGTACTTC. Translation: CASSARLGETQYF. The whole variable domain, remainder taken from reference TRBV7-8 and TRBJ2-5, is GAGVSQSPRYKVAKRGQDVALRCDPISGHVSLFWYQQALGQGPEFLTYFQNEAQLDKSGLPSDRFFAERPEGSVSTLKIQRTQQEDSAVYLCASSARLGETQYFGPGTRLLVL.

As concerns this clonotype: Since a much larger clone is just one base distant, this may be a read error. The J gene is TRBJ2-1, the V gene TRBV5-4; the match to TRBD2 covers 9 bases. Germline V gene lookup returns CDR1 SGHNT and CDR2 YYREEE (reference sequence). The CDR3 sequence is 16 residues long. CDR3 amino acids: CANSEGLAQTYNEQFF. As DNA, the CDR3 is TGTGCCAACAGCGAAGGACTAGCGCAAACCTACAATGAGCAGTTCTTC.

The rearrangement uses TRBV4-2 and TRBJ1-1; D might be TRBD1 (5 bases). Germline V gene lookup returns CDR1 LGHNA and CDR2 YNFKEQ. CDR3 size: 15 residues. Trimming left V 2 bases short and J 2 bases short, with 12 bases between. The CDR3 spells CASSQPPGPNTEAFF. The CDR3 DNA is TGTGCCAGCAGCCAACCACCGGGACCCAACACTGAAGCTTTCTTT.

Worth noting for this clonotype: A read error may be the cause here, since a much bigger clone is one base away. The J gene is TRBJ1-5, the V gene TRBV6-6; D might be TRBD1 (5 bases). V was pared by 5 bases and J by 2 bases, with 31 bases between. This CDR3 has 21 amino acids. The germline CDR1 and CDR2 sequences are MNHNY and SVGAGI (reference sequence). The CDR3 region has the DNA TGTGCCAGCAGTCGGCGGTCGCTCGGGGCAGGAGGGCCCCTACGCAATCAGCCCCAGCATTTT. Residues: CASSRRSLGAGGPLRNQPQHF.

Turning to this clonotype: Possible read error: a much larger clone is one base away. The rearrangement links TRBV14 to TRBJ2-1; 8 positions agree with TRBD2. The germline CDR1 and CDR2 sequences are SGHDN and FVKESK. CDR3 length: 13 residues. CDR3 amino acids: CASSRGLADEQLF. CDR3 coding DNA: TGTGCCAGCAGCCGAGGACTAGCCGATGAGCAGCTCTTC.

For this clonotype: One end of the junction fails to match germline, which may point to a read error. The rearrangement uses TRBV12-3 or TRBV12-4 and TRBJ2-3, with 8 positions matching TRBD2. CDR3 length: 16 amino acids. The CDR3 spells CASCFVSAGGPDTQYF. The CDR3, as DNA: TGTGCCAGCTGTTTCGTATCTGCGGGAGGACCAGATACGCAGTATTTT.

As regards this clonotype: The junction shows a germline mismatch at one end, possibly a read error. The chain couples TRBV7-8 to TRBJ1-2; 7 bases line up with TRBD1. Per germline, CDR1 SGHVS and CDR2 FQNEAQ. This CDR3 spans 16 amino acids. Here the CDR3 reads CASSLEGALNNYDYTF. Written as DNA, the CDR3 is TGTGCCAGCAGCTTAGAGGGGGCTCTCAATAACTATGACTACACCTTC.